This T cell receptor beta chain emerged from a study of T cells in Graves' hyperthyroidism and ophthalmopathy. Study-level findings and limits: Model output signaled ophthalmopathy a median approximately 6 months ahead of onset.

The CDR3 runs to 18 residues. CDR1 is MDHEN and CDR2 is SYDVKM in the germline V gene. With 5 bases clipped from V and 10 bases from J, the junction kept 20 bases outside the gene matches. Researchers took RNA transcripts and amplified the TCR beta CDR3 regions from them. A first-round RT-PCR of the TCR CDR3 used the HTBI primer set. TCRdb analysed the multiplex PCR reads with MiXCR anew, one entry per CDR3 protein. Among more than 350,000 distinct CDR3 sequences listed, roughly 15% were seen once. About this clonotype itself: No antigen is known for it.

Lactation, pregnancy, other autoimmune disease or uncontrolled infection excluded patients. The chain links TRBV28 to TRBJ2-1, with 10 bases that match TRBD1. Sequences were obtained from blood. The sequence came from a woman aged 25 to 39 with Graves' ophthalmopathy. CDR3 amino acids: CASSPTGGILLRGLEQFF. In nucleotides, the CDR3 is TGTGCCAGCAGTCCGACAGGGGGCATCCTCCTAAGGGGGTTGGAGCAGTTCTTC.